Listed below are T cell receptor beta chains from one sample, sequenced in a study of blood T cells in healthy people across ages. TCRdb analysed the 5' RACE reads with MiXCR anew, one entry per CDR3 protein. The table has fewer than 800,000 distinct CDR3 sequences, 25% seen once. The same sample was also studied in work on T cells of mothers and their children.

The sequenced material came from blood. These receptors originate from a boy younger than 18 in good health. CDR3s include the opening cysteine and the closing phenylalanine or tryptophan. A D gene is named only where the DNA matches it firmly. The size entry is marked missing in some rows and otherwise reads once, few, many or a size class.

abundance,d_gene,v_gene,j_gene,CDR3nt,CDR3aa
few,NA,TRBV4-1,TRBJ1-3,TGCGCCAGCAGCCAAGATCTTGGGAGGGGGAACACCATATATTTT,CASSQDLGRGNTIYF
few,NA,TRBV20-1,TRBJ1-1,TGCAGTGCTAGAGTGAAAGTTCCCGGGATGGACACTGAAGCTTTCTTT,CSARVKVPGMDTEAFF
few,TRBD1,TRBV7-2,TRBJ2-7,TGTGCCAGCAGCCCGACAGGGTTCTCATCCTACGAGCAGTACTTC,CASSPTGFSSYEQYF
few,NA,TRBV9,TRBJ1-5,TGTGCCAGCAGCGTAGACCCTGGGGGCAATCAGCCCCAGCATTTT,CASSVDPGGNQPQHF
NA,NA,TRBV20-1,TRBJ2-3,TGCAGTGCTAGAGGTGGGCGTGGGGGCTCCACTAGCACAGATACGCAGTATTTT,CSARGGRGGSTSTDTQYF
few,NA,TRBV11-2,TRBJ1-2,TGTGCCAGCAGCTTAGAGGGGCGCGGTAACTATGGCTACACCTTC,CASSLEGRGNYGYTF
few,NA,TRBV7-6,TRBJ2-7,TGTGCCAGCAGCTTAGCGGCAGGGGCAACTTACGAGCAGTACTTC,CASSLAAGATYEQYF
NA,TRBD2,TRBV20-1,TRBJ2-5,TGCAGTGCTACTCGTGGGACTAGCGGGCAAGAGACCCAGTACTTC,CSATRGTSGQETQYF
few,NA,TRBV27,TRBJ1-1,TGTGCCAGCAGTTTATCGGCTTTCGGAAACACTGAAGCTTTCTTT,CASSLSAFGNTEAFF
NA,NA,TRBV5-1,TRBJ2-3,TGCGCCAGCAGCTTGTACGCTAGCGGCACAGATACGCAGTATTTT,CASSLYASGTDTQYF
few,TRBD2,TRBV7-2,TRBJ2-7,TGTGCCAGCAGCTTAGGAGCGGGGGGGCAACTCGAGCAGTACTTC,CASSLGAGGQLEQYF
NA,NA,TRBV2,TRBJ2-5,TGTGCCAGCACCCCGGGACTTCTCCAAGAGACCCAGTACTTC,CASTPGLLQETQYF
NA,NA,TRBV27,TRBJ2-5,TGTGCCAGCAGTCCGGGATGGTACCAAGAGACCCAGTACTTC,CASSPGWYQETQYF
NA,TRBD2,TRBV20-1,TRBJ2-7,TGCAGTGCGCCGGGTTTAGCGGGGGGCTCCTACGAGCAGTACTTC,CSAPGLAGGSYEQYF
NA,NA,TRBV18,TRBJ1-2,TGTGCCAGCTCACCGAACACCTATGGCTACACCTTC,CASSPNTYGYTF
NA,TRBD1,TRBV10-3,TRBJ2-4,TGTGCCATCAGTGAAGGACAGGGGACAGGCAAAAACATTCAGTACTTC,CAISEGQGTGKNIQYF
few,TRBD2,TRBV20-1,TRBJ2-7,TGCAGTGCTAGAGATGAGCGGGAACACTACGAGCAGTACTTC,CSARDEREHYEQYF
few,TRBD2,TRBV12-3/TRBV12-4,TRBJ2-1,TGTGCCAGCAGTTTAGTCGCGCGGGAGGGCCGCAATAAGCAGTTCTTC,CASSLVAREGRNKQFF
few,NA,TRBV19,TRBJ2-3,TGTGCCAGTAGTAGACAGAGGGATACGCAGTATTTT,CASSRQRDTQYF
NA,TRBD2,TRBV29-1,TRBJ2-3,TGCAGCGTGGCGGGACTAGCGGGCACAGCAGATACGCAGTATTTT,CSVAGLAGTADTQYF
few,NA,TRBV2,TRBJ1-3,TGTGCCAGCAGTGACGTCGCCAGGAACTCTGGAAACACCATATATTTT,CASSDVARNSGNTIYF
NA,NA,TRBV28,TRBJ2-1,TGTGCCACCTTTATCATCTACAATGAGCAGTTCTTC,CATFIIYNEQFF